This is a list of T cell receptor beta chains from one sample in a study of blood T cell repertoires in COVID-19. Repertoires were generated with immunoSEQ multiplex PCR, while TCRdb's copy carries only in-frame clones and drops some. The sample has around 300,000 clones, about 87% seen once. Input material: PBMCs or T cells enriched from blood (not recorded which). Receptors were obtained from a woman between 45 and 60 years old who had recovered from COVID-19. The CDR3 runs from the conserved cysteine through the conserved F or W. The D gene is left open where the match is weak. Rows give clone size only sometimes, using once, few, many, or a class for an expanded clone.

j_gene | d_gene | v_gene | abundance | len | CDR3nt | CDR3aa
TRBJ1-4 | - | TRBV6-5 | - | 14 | TGTGCCAGCAGGCCCGGGAGGGGTCGGGAAAAACTGTTTTTT | CASRPGRGREKLFF
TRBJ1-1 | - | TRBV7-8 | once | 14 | TGTGCCAGCAGCTTACTTTTCGGCGGCTCTGAAGCTTTCTTT | CASSLLFGGSEAFF
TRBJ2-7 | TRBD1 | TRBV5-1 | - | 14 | TGCGCCAGCAGCCTAGACAGGGGCTCCTACGAGCAGTACTTC | CASSLDRGSYEQYF
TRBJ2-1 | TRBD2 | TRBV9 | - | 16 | TGTGCCAGCAGCCCGGGACTAGCGGGAGTCCAGGGTGAGCAGTTCTTC | CASSPGLAGVQGEQFF
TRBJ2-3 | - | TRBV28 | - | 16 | TGTGCCAGCAGTTCCCCGGACTCCGCTAGCACAGATACGCAGTATTTT | CASSSPDSASTDTQYF
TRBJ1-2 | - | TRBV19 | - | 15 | TGTGCCAGTAGTATTCAACCCGGGATCGGCTATGGCTACACCTTC | CASSIQPGIGYGYTF
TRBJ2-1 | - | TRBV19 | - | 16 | TGTGCCAGTAGTAGCCATATCGCCGGGATCTACAATGAGCAGTTCTTC | CASSSHIAGIYNEQFF
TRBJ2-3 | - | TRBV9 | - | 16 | TGTGCCAGCAGCGGTAGAGGTGGGAGCCAAACAGATACGCAGTATTTT | CASSGRGGSQTDTQYF
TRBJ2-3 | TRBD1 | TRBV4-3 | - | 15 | TGCGCCAGCAGCCAAAGACAGGGTTGGTGGGATACGCAGTATTTT | CASSQRQGWWDTQYF
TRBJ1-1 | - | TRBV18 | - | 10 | TGTGCCAGCTCCGGTCCTGAAGCTTTCTTT | CASSGPEAFF
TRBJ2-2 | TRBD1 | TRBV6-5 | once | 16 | TGTGCCAGCAGTTACTCTAGGACAGGGCGTGTCGGGGAGCTGTTTTTT | CASSYSRTGRVGELFF
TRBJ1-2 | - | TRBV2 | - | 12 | TGTGCCAGCAGTGAATTGGGGGGTGGCTACACCTTC | CASSELGGGYTF
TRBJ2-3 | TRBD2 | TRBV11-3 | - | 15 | TGTGCCAGCAGCGGCATCGGGACTAGCGCAGATACGCAGTATTTT | CASSGIGTSADTQYF
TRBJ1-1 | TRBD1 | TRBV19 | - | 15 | TGTGCCAGTAGGTCCCACAGGGGGCTAACCACTGAAGCTTTCTTT | CASRSHRGLTTEAFF
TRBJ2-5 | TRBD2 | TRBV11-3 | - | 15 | TGTGCCAGCAGCTTAGAAAGCGGGAGGGGTGCGACCCAGTACTTC | CASSLESGRGATQYF
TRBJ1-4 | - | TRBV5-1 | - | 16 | TGCGCCAGCAGCCTGGATTCAGGGGCAACTAATGAAAAACTGTTTTTT | CASSLDSGATNEKLFF
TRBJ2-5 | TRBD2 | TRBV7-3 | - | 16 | TGTGCCAGCAGCTCTCCCGATGTCGGGAGGATGGAGACCCAGTACTTC | CASSSPDVGRMETQYF